The rows below give T cell receptor beta chains drawn from one sample of a study of blood T cell repertoires in COVID-19. Generated by immunoSEQ multiplex PCR, the TCRdb table keeps only in-frame clones and is missing some. The repertoire holds hundreds of thousands of clones, with nearly 90% as singletons. Sequencing was performed on PBMCs or T cells enriched from blood (not recorded which). These receptors originate from a young woman with acute COVID-19. The CDR3 runs from the conserved cysteine through the conserved F or W. The order of the fields is D gene, V gene, J gene, clone size, CDR3 protein, CDR3 DNA. A D gene is named only where the DNA matches it firmly. Size tells how often a clone was seen (once, few, many) or the class of an expanded clone, and some rows leave it out.

D gene: TRBD2
V gene: TRBV7-9
J gene: TRBJ2-7
clone size: NA
CDR3 protein: CASSIRELAGDNEQYF
CDR3 DNA: TGTGCCAGCAGCATAAGAGAACTAGCGGGAGACAACGAGCAGTACTTC

D gene: TRBD1
V gene: TRBV28
J gene: TRBJ1-2
clone size: NA
CDR3 protein: CASSRTGVMRGYTF
CDR3 DNA: TGTGCCAGCAGTCGAACAGGGGTGATGAGGGGCTACACCTTC

D gene: NA
V gene: TRBV21-1
J gene: TRBJ2-3
clone size: once
CDR3 protein: CASSKRGRLVFTDTQYF
CDR3 DNA: TGTGCCAGCAGTAAAAGGGGACGACTAGTTTTCACAGATACGCAGTATTTT

D gene: TRBD2
V gene: TRBV7-9
J gene: TRBJ2-1
clone size: few
CDR3 protein: CASSSRGASGSTNEQFF
CDR3 DNA: TGTGCCAGCAGCTCCCGGGGGGCTAGCGGGTCCACCAATGAGCAGTTCTTC

D gene: NA
V gene: TRBV3-1/TRBV3-2
J gene: TRBJ2-7
clone size: NA
CDR3 protein: CASSHQTGSRTYEQYF
CDR3 DNA: TGTGCCAGCAGCCATCAAACAGGGAGTAGAACCTACGAGCAGTACTTC

D gene: TRBD1
V gene: TRBV10-2
J gene: TRBJ1-1
clone size: NA
CDR3 protein: CASSDPGGSATEAFF
CDR3 DNA: TGCGCCAGCAGTGACCCAGGGGGGAGCGCCACTGAAGCTTTCTTT

D gene: TRBD2
V gene: TRBV27
J gene: TRBJ2-7
clone size: NA
CDR3 protein: CASSLSMTLAGVHEQYF
CDR3 DNA: TGTGCCAGCAGTTTATCGATGACCCTAGCGGGAGTCCACGAGCAGTACTTC

D gene: TRBD2
V gene: TRBV11-2
J gene: TRBJ2-3
clone size: NA
CDR3 protein: CASSILASQYF
CDR3 DNA: TGTGCCAGCAGCATACTAGCGTCGCAGTATTTT

D gene: TRBD1
V gene: TRBV7-9
J gene: TRBJ1-2
clone size: NA
CDR3 protein: CASRGQGARGYTF
CDR3 DNA: TGTGCCAGCAGGGGACAGGGGGCTCGTGGCTACACCTTC

D gene: TRBD1
V gene: TRBV11-3
J gene: TRBJ1-2
clone size: NA
CDR3 protein: CASSLVRGRDNYGYTF
CDR3 DNA: TGTGCCAGCAGCTTGGTTAGGGGGCGAGATAACTATGGCTACACCTTC

D gene: NA
V gene: TRBV19
J gene: TRBJ1-3
clone size: once
CDR3 protein: CASRSLGDSGNTIYF
CDR3 DNA: TGTGCCAGTAGATCCCTAGGGGACTCTGGAAACACCATATATTTT

D gene: NA
V gene: TRBV28
J gene: TRBJ1-2
clone size: NA
CDR3 protein: CASSGAAYGYTF
CDR3 DNA: TGTGCCAGCAGTGGAGCCGCCTATGGCTACACCTTC

D gene: NA
V gene: TRBV2
J gene: TRBJ2-2
clone size: NA
CDR3 protein: CASSESLVVTGELFF
CDR3 DNA: TGTGCCAGCAGTGAATCCTTAGTAGTTACCGGGGAGCTGTTTTTT

D gene: NA
V gene: TRBV29-1
J gene: TRBJ1-1
clone size: NA
CDR3 protein: CSASGQTNTEAFF
CDR3 DNA: TGCAGCGCATCCGGACAGACCAACACTGAAGCTTTCTTT

D gene: TRBD1
V gene: TRBV5-1
J gene: TRBJ2-7
clone size: NA
CDR3 protein: CASSLVSGTGRTYEQYF
CDR3 DNA: TGCGCCAGCAGCTTGGTTTCCGGGACAGGGCGTACCTACGAGCAGTACTTC

D gene: NA
V gene: TRBV11-3
J gene: TRBJ2-1
clone size: NA
CDR3 protein: CASSLRLGNEQFF
CDR3 DNA: TGTGCCAGCAGCTTAAGACTAGGGAATGAGCAGTTCTTC

D gene: TRBD2
V gene: TRBV9
J gene: TRBJ2-7
clone size: NA
CDR3 protein: CASSVTGTSLYEQYF
CDR3 DNA: TGTGCCAGCAGCGTCACCGGGACTAGCCTCTACGAGCAGTACTTC

D gene: TRBD1
V gene: TRBV11-3
J gene: TRBJ1-4
clone size: NA
CDR3 protein: CASSPGTGGNEKLFF
CDR3 DNA: TGTGCCAGCAGCCCCGGGACAGGGGGTAATGAAAAACTGTTTTTT

D gene: TRBD2
V gene: TRBV10-2
J gene: TRBJ2-3
clone size: NA
CDR3 protein: CASRLAGSDTQYF
CDR3 DNA: TGCGCCAGCAGACTAGCGGGATCAGATACGCAGTATTTT

D gene: TRBD2
V gene: TRBV4-1
J gene: TRBJ2-1
clone size: NA
CDR3 protein: CASSQETSGSSNEQFF
CDR3 DNA: TGCGCCAGCAGCCAAGAAACTAGCGGGAGTTCCAATGAGCAGTTCTTC

D gene: TRBD1
V gene: TRBV27
J gene: TRBJ1-2
clone size: NA
CDR3 protein: CASSPGQANYGYTF
CDR3 DNA: TGTGCCAGCAGTCCGGGACAGGCCAACTATGGCTACACCTTC

D gene: NA
V gene: TRBV9
J gene: TRBJ1-5
clone size: once
CDR3 protein: CASSPPGNNQPQHF
CDR3 DNA: TGTGCCAGCAGCCCTCCAGGGAACAATCAGCCCCAGCATTTT

D gene: TRBD1
V gene: TRBV6-4
J gene: TRBJ1-3
clone size: once
CDR3 protein: CASSDSARGRHTIYF
CDR3 DNA: TGTGCCAGCAGTGACTCAGCCAGGGGGCGCCACACCATATATTTT

D gene: NA
V gene: TRBV7-2
J gene: TRBJ2-1
clone size: NA
CDR3 protein: CASSLGPSSYNEQFF
CDR3 DNA: TGTGCCAGCAGCTTAGGGCCGTCTTCCTACAATGAGCAGTTCTTC

D gene: NA
V gene: TRBV25-1
J gene: TRBJ2-7
clone size: NA
CDR3 protein: CASIEQRSYEQYF
CDR3 DNA: TGTGCCAGCATCGAACAGAGATCATACGAGCAGTACTTC

D gene: NA
V gene: TRBV6-2/TRBV6-3
J gene: TRBJ1-2
clone size: NA
CDR3 protein: CASSFDYGYTF
CDR3 DNA: TGTGCCAGCAGTTTCGACTATGGCTACACCTTC